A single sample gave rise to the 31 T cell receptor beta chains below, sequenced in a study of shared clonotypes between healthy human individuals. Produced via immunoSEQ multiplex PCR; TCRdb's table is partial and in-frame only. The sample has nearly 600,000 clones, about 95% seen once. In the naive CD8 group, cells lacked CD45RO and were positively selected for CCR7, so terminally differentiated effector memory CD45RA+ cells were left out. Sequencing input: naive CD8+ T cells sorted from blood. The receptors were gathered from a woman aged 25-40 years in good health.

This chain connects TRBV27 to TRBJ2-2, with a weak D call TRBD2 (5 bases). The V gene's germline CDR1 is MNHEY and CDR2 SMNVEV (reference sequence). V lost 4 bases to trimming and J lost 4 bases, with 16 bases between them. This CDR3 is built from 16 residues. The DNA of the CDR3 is TGTGCCAGCAGTTCAAAACGCGGGTTCCTCACCGGGGAGCTGTTTTTT. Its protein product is CASSSKRGFLTGELFF.

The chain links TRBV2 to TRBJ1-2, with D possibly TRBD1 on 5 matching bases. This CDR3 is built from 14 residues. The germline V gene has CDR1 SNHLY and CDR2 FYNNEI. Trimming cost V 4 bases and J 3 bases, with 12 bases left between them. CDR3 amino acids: CASSAREIYYGYTF. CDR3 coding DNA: TGTGCCAGCAGTGCCAGGGAAATTTACTATGGCTACACCTTC.

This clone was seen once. CDR3 amino acids: CAWSVVGNEQYF. DNA for the CDR3: TGTGCCTGGAGTGTGGTAGGGAACGAGCAGTACTTC. The chain recombines TRBV30 with TRBJ2-7; D uncertain. The CDR3 is 12 amino acids. Germline values: CDR1 GTSNPN, CDR2 SVGIG (reference sequence). The V gene lost 0 bases and the J gene lost 5 bases, with 8 bases spanning the gap.

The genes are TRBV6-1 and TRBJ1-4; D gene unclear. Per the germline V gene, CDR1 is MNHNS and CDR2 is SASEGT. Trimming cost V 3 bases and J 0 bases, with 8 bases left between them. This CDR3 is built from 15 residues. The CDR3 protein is CASSEDLATNEKLFF. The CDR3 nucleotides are TGTGCCAGCAGTGAGGATCTTGCAACTAATGAAAAACTGTTTTTT.

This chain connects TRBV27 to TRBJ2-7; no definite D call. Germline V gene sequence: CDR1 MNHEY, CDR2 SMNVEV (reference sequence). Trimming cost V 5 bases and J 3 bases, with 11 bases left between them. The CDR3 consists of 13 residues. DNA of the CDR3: TGTGCCAGCAGTCCGATCGACGGCTACGAGCAGTACTTC. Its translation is CASSPIDGYEQYF.

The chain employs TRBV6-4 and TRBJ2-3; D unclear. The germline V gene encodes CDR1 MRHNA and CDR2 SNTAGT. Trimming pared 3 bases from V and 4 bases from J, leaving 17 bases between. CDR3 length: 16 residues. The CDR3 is CASSEKKVGLPDTQYF. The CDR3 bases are TGTGCCAGCAGTGAGAAGAAGGTGGGGTTACCAGATACGCAGTATTTT.

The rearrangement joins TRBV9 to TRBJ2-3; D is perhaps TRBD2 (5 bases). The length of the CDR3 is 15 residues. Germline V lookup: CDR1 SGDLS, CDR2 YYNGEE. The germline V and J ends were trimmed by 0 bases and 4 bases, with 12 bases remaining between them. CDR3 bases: TGTGCCAGCAGCGTAGCCCTTTTGGGAGCAGATACGCAGTATTTT. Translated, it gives CASSVALLGADTQYF.

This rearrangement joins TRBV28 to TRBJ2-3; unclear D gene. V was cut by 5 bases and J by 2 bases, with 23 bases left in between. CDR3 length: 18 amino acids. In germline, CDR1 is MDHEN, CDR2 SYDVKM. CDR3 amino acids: CASSPLIPQTPNTDTQYF. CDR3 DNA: TGTGCCAGCAGTCCCTTGATCCCCCAAACCCCTAACACAGATACGCAGTATTTT. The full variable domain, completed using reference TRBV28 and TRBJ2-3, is DVKVTQSSRYLVKRTGEKVFLECVQDMDHENMFWYRQDPGLGLRLIYFSYDVKMKEKGDIPEGYSVSREKKERFSLILESASTNQTSMYLCASSPLIPQTPNTDTQYFGPGTRLTVL.

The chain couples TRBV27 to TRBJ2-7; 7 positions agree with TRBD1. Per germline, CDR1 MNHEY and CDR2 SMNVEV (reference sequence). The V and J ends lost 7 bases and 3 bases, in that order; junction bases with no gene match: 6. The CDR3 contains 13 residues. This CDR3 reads CASNQAGGYEQYF. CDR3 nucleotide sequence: TGTGCCAGCAATCAGGCAGGGGGCTACGAGCAGTACTTC.

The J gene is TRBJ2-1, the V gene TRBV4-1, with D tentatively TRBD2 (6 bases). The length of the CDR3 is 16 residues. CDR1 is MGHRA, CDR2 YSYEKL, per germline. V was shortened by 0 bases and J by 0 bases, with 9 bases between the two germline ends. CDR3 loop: CASSQEASASYNEQFF. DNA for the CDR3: TGCGCCAGCAGCCAAGAAGCTAGCGCCTCCTACAATGAGCAGTTCTTC.

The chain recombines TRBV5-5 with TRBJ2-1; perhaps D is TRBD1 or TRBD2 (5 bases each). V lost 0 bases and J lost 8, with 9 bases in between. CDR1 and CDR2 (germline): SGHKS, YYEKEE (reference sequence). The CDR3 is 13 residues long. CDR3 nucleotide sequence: TGTGCCAGCAGCTTGGCCGGGGCCCATGAGCAGTTCTTC. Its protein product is CASSLAGAHEQFF.

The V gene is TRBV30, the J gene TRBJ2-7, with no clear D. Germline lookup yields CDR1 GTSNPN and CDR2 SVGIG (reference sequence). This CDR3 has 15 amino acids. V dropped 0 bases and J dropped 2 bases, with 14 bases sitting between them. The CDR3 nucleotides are TGTGCCTGGAGTGTAGTGGGTGGGCCGGCCTACGAGCAGTACTTC. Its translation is CAWSVVGGPAYEQYF.

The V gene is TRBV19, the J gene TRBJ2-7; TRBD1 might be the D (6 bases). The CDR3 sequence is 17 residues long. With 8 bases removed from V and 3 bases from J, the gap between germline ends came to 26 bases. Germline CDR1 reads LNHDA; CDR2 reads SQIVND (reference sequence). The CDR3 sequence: CASSDRLALWGSYEQYF. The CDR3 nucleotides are TGTGCCAGTTCAGACAGGTTGGCTCTCTGGGGAAGCTACGAGCAGTACTTC. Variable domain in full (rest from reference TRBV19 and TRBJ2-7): DGGITQSPKYLFRKEGQNVTLSCEQNLNHDAMYWYRQDPGQGLRLIYYSQIVNDFQKGDIAEGYSVSREKKESFPLTVTSAQKNPTAFYLCASSDRLALWGSYEQYFGPGTRLTVT.

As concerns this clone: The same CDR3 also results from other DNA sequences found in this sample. The CDR3 DNA is TGTGCCAGCAGCCCCGGGACAGGGTTTGGCTACACCTTC. It translates to CASSPGTGFGYTF. V gene TRBV27 combines with J gene TRBJ1-2; 9 nucleotides align to TRBD1. This CDR3 region has 13 residues. Germline CDR1 MNHEY, CDR2 SMNVEV (reference sequence). The junction had 6 bases not matched to a gene; V was cut back by 6 bases and J by 7 bases.

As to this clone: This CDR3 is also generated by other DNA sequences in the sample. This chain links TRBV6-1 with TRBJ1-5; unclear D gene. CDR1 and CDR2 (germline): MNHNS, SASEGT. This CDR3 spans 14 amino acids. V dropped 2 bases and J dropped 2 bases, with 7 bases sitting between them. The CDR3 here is CASSEWGGNQPQHF. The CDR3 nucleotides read TGTGCCAGCAGTGAATGGGGTGGCAATCAGCCCCAGCATTTT.

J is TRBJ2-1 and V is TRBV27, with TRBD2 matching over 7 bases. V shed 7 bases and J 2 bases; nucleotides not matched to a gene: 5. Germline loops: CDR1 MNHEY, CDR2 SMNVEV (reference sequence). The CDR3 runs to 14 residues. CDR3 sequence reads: CASTGGSTYNEQFF. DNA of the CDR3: TGTGCCAGCACCGGCGGGAGTACCTACAATGAGCAGTTCTTC.

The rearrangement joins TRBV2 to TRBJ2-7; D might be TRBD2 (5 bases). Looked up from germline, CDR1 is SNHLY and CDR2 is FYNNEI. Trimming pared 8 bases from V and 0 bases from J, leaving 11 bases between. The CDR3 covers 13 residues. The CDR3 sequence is CASGESYSYEQYF. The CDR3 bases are TGTGCCAGCGGGGAGTCCTACTCCTACGAGCAGTACTTC.

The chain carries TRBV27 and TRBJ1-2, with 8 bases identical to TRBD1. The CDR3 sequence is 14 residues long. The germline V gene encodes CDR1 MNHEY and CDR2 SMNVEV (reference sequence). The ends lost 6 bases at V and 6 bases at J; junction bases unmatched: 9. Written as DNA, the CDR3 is TGTGCCAGCAGGCCCCAGGGGGCGCCTAATGGCTACACCTTC. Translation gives CASRPQGAPNGYTF.

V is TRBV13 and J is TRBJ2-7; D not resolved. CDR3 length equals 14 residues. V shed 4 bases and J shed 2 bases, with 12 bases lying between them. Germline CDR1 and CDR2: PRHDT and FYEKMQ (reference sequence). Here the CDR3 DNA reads TGTGCCAGCAGCTCGGAGAGTCACGCCTACGAGCAGTACTTC. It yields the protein CASSSESHAYEQYF.

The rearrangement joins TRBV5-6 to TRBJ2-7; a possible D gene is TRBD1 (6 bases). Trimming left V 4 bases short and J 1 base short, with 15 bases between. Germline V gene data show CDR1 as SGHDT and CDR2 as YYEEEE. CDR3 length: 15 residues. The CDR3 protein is CASSLPLGQSYEQYF. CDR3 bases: TGTGCCAGCAGCCTCCCCCTAGGACAGTCCTACGAGCAGTACTTC.

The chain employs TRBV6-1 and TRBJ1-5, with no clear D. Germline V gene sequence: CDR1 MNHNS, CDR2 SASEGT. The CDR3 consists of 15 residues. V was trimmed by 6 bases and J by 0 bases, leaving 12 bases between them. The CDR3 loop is CASSEAEYSNQPQHF. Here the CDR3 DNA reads TGTGCCAGCAGCGAGGCAGAATATAGCAATCAGCCCCAGCATTTT.

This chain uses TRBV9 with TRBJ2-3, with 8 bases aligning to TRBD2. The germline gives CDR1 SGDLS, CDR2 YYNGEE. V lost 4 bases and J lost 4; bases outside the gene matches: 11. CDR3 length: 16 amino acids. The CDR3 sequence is CASSPRSGSRPDTQYF. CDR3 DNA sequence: TGTGCCAGCAGCCCACGGAGCGGGAGCCGCCCAGATACGCAGTATTTT.

As DNA, the CDR3 is TGTGCCAGCAGCGTGGGACTAGCGGGAATACGGCAGTACTTC. Residues: CASSVGLAGIRQYF. The V gene is TRBV9, the J gene TRBJ2-7; 13 bases match TRBD2. This CDR3 has 14 amino acids. With 2 bases clipped from V and 9 bases from J, the junction kept 5 bases outside the gene matches. Germline V gene data show CDR1 as SGDLS and CDR2 as YYNGEE.

CDR3 coding DNA: TGTGCCAGCAGTGGCCCCCCGGGAGGCTACGAGCAGTACTTC. This gives the protein CASSGPPGGYEQYF. V usage is TRBV28 and J usage is TRBJ2-7, with 7 bases identical to TRBD2. The CDR3 spans 14 residues. After removal of 5 bases from V and 3 bases from J, the junction contained 7 bases not matched to a gene. Germline loops: CDR1 MDHEN, CDR2 SYDVKM. Looking up the rest from reference TRBV28 and TRBJ2-7 gives the full variable domain: DVKVTQSSRYLVKRTGEKVFLECVQDMDHENMFWYRQDPGLGLRLIYFSYDVKMKEKGDIPEGYSVSREKKERFSLILESASTNQTSMYLCASSGPPGGYEQYFGPGTRLTVT.

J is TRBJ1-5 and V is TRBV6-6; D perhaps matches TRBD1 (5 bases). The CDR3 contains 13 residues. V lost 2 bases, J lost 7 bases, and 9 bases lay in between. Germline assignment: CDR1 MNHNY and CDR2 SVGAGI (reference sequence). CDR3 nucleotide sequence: TGTGCCAGCAGTTACGGACAAGAACAGCCCCAGCATTTT. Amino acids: CASSYGQEQPQHF.

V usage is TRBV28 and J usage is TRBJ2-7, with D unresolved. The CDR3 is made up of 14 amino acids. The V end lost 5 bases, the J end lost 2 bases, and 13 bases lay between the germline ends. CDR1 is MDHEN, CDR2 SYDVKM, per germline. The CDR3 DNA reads TGTGCCAGCAGTCGCCTAGAAGGCGCCTACGAGCAGTACTTC. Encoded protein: CASSRLEGAYEQYF.

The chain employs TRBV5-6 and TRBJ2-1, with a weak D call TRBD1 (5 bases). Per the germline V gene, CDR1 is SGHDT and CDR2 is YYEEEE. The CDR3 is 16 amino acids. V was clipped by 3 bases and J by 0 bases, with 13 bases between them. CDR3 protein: CASSSPRESSYNEQFF. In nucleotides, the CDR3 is TGTGCCAGCAGCTCACCCAGGGAAAGCTCCTACAATGAGCAGTTCTTC. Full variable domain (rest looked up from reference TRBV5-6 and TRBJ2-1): DAGVTQSPTHLIKTRGQQVTLRCSPKSGHDTVSWYQQALGQGPQFIFQYYEEEERQRGNFPDRFSGHQFPNYSSELNVNALLLGDSALYLCASSSPRESSYNEQFFGPGTRLTVL.

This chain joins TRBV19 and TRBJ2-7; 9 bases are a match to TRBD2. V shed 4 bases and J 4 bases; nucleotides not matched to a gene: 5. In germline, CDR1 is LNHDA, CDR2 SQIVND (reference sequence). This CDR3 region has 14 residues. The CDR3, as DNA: TGTGCCAGTAGTACAGCTAGCGGGAAATACGAGCAGTACTTC. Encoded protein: CASSTASGKYEQYF.

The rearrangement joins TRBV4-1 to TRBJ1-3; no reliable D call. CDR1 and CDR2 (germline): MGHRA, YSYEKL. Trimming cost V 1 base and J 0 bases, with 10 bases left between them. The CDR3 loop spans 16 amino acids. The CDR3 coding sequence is TGCGCCAGCAGCCAAGCCGACGGACGCTCTGGAAACACCATATATTTT. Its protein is CASSQADGRSGNTIYF.

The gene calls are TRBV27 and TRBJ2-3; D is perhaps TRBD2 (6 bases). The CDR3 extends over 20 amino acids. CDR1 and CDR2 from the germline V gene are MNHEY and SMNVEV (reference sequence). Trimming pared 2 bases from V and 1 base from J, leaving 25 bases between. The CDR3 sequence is CASSLGPWGRSVGGTDTQYF. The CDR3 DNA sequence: TGTGCCAGCAGTTTAGGGCCCTGGGGGAGGAGCGTGGGGGGCACAGATACGCAGTATTTT.

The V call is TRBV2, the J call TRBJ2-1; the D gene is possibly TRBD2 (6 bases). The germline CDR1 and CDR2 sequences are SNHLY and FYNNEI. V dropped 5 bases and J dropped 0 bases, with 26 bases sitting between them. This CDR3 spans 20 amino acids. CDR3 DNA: TGTGCCAGCAGTTTACGCTTAATAGCGCTTCGGGGGAGCTCCTACAATGAGCAGTTCTTC. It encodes CASSLRLIALRGSSYNEQFF.